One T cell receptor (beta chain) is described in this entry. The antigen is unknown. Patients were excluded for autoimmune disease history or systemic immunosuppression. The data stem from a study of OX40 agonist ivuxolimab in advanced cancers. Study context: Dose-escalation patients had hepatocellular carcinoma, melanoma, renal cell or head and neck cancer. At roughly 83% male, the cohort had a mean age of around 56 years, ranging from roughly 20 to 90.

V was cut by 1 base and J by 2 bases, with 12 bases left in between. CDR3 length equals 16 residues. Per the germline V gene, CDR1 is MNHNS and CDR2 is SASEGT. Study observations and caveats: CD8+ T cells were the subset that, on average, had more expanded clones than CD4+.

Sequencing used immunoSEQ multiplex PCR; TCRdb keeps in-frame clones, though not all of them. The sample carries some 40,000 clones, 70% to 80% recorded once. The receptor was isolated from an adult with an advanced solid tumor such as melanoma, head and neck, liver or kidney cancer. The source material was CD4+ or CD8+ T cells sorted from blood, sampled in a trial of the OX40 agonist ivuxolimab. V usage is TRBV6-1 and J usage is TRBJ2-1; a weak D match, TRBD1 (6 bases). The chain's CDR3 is CASSEEGVPPYNEQFF. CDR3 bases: TGTGCCAGCAGTGAAGAGGGGGTCCCACCCTACAATGAGCAGTTCTTC.